This TCR beta chain was sequenced for a study of Graves' ophthalmopathy and Graves' hyperthyroidism. Scientists amplified the TCR beta CDR3 regions from RNA transcripts. The first-round RT-PCR employed HTBI primers together with the Qiagen OneStep RT-PCR kit. A multiplex PCR was then performed as the second round. TCRdb called the multiplex PCR reads again in MiXCR, with one record for every CDR3 protein. The data show about 500,000 distinct CDR3 sequences, with 35% to 40% seen just once and around 4.6% held by the top ten. This clonotype came up many times. Germline V CDR1 and CDR2: SGHRS, YFSETQ. The CDR3 runs to 15 residues. V was trimmed by 2 bases and J by 4 bases, leaving 16 bases between them.

This clonotype was obtained from an adult man with Graves' hyperthyroidism. The sample comprised peripheral blood or thyroid tissue (not recorded which). The J gene is TRBJ2-7, the V gene TRBV5-1; possible D gene TRBD1, 6 bases. CDR3 sequence reads: CASSLNRDTPYEQYF. The CDR3 DNA follows: TGCGCCAGCAGCTTAAATCGGGACACCCCATACGAGCAGTACTTC. The whole variable domain, remainder taken from reference TRBV5-1 and TRBJ2-7, is KAGVTQTPRYLIKTRGQQVTLSCSPISGHRSVSWYQQTPGQGLQFLFEYFSETQRNKGNFPGRFSGRQFSNSRSEMNVSTLELGDSALYLCASSLNRDTPYEQYFGPGTRLTVT.